Presented here are 25 T cell receptor beta chains from one specimen sequenced in a study of cytomegalovirus exposure and HLA in healthy donors. Primers included in the PCR were 60 Vbeta and 13 Jbeta primers. Assay used: immunoSEQ multiplex PCR; TCRdb lists only in-frame clones, some missing. This table has about 150,000 clones, around 68% appearing once. Input material: PBMCs. Every receptor here comes from a young man in good health and CMV-seronegative.

The chain uses TRBV27 and TRBJ1-5; D gene unclear. Germline values: CDR1 MNHEY, CDR2 SMNVEV (reference sequence). The CDR3 covers 15 residues. The V gene lost 6 bases and the J gene lost 0 bases, with 12 bases spanning the gap. The CDR3 DNA follows: TGTGCCAGCAGGATGTACACCGATAGCAATCAGCCCCAGCATTTT. Amino acids: CASRMYTDSNQPQHF.

The CDR3 region has the DNA TGTGCCAGCAGTGACAACAGGGAATGGGGCTACACCTTC. This translates into CASSDNREWGYTF. The V and J genes are TRBV6-5 and TRBJ1-2, with D perhaps TRBD1 (6 bases). The CDR3 spans 13 residues. Germline loops: CDR1 MNHEY, CDR2 SVGAGI. V lost 5 bases and J lost 8, with 15 bases in between.

The V call is TRBV4-2, the J call TRBJ2-3; D is possibly TRBD2 (7 bases). V lost 0 bases and J 2 bases, leaving 15 bases between the germline ends. The CDR3 spans 17 residues. Per the germline V gene, CDR1 is LGHNA and CDR2 is YNFKEQ. CDR3 DNA: TGTGCCAGCAGCCAAGATTATGGGGGGGGGCCCACAGATACGCAGTATTTT. Its translation is CASSQDYGGGPTDTQYF.

The chain joins TRBV4-2 to TRBJ2-2; no clear D gene. The germline V and J ends were trimmed by 0 bases and 4 bases, with 12 bases remaining between them. This CDR3 contains 16 residues. In germline, CDR1 is LGHNA, CDR2 YNFKEQ. CDR3 loop: CASSQDARLGTGELFF. The CDR3 DNA sequence: TGTGCCAGCAGCCAAGACGCCAGGTTAGGCACCGGGGAGCTGTTTTTT.

The rearrangement links TRBV7-2 to TRBJ1-1, with 9 bases fitting TRBD1. CDR1 is SGHTA, CDR2 FQGNSA, per germline. The junction had 8 bases not matched to a gene; V was cut back by 5 bases and J by 1 base. The CDR3 is 16 amino acids. CDR3: CASSRPPGQGNTEAFF. The CDR3 region has the DNA TGTGCCAGCAGCCGACCCCCGGGACAGGGGAACACTGAAGCTTTCTTT.

This clone has just one count. V usage is TRBV13 and J usage is TRBJ2-4; D may be TRBD1 (6 bases). Trimming pared 4 bases from V and 8 bases from J, leaving 18 bases between. From germline, CDR1 is PRHDT and CDR2 FYEKMQ (reference sequence). The CDR3 runs 15 residues. This CDR3 is CASSWGGGRGDIQYF. In DNA form, the CDR3 reads TGTGCCAGCAGCTGGGGTGGGGGCAGGGGAGACATTCAGTACTTC.

V gene TRBV5-5 combines with J gene TRBJ2-7, with 7 bases lining up with TRBD1. Trimming took 4 bases from V and 3 from J; bases not matched to a gene: 4. Germline CDR1 SGHKS, CDR2 YYEKEE (reference sequence). This CDR3 is built from 13 residues. The CDR3 here is CASSTGVYYEQYF. In nucleotides, the CDR3 is TGTGCCAGCAGCACAGGGGTCTACTACGAGCAGTACTTC.

The chain combines TRBV19 with TRBJ1-6; 11 nucleotides align to TRBD1. V gave up 5 bases and J gave up 10 bases; unmatched junction bases: 7. The germline gives CDR1 LNHDA, CDR2 SQIVND (reference sequence). The CDR3 covers 15 residues. CDR3 nucleotide sequence: TGTGCCAGTAGTGTCGGGACAGGGGGACAATCACCCCTCCACTTT. Its protein product is CASSVGTGGQSPLHF.

The chain combines TRBV11-1 with TRBJ1-2; a possible D gene is TRBD1 (6 bases). This CDR3 has 14 residues. V was clipped by 3 bases and J by 8 bases, with 16 bases between them. Germline V gene lookup returns CDR1 SGHAT and CDR2 FQDESV (reference sequence). The CDR3 region has the DNA TGTGCCAGCAGCTTGGACAGCTGGGTGGACGGCTACACCTTC. Translation: CASSLDSWVDGYTF.

This clone was observed a few times. The rearrangement joins TRBV6-1 to TRBJ1-2; D is undetermined. Trimming removed 3 bases at V and 2 bases at J, with 10 bases between. The germline V gene encodes CDR1 MNHNS and CDR2 SASEGT. The CDR3 runs 14 residues. The CDR3 loop is CASSDFTENYGYTF. The DNA of the CDR3 is TGTGCCAGCAGTGACTTCACAGAGAACTATGGCTACACCTTC.

This sequence joins TRBV5-1 and TRBJ1-1; D ambiguous. This CDR3 contains 13 residues. CDR1 SGHRS and CDR2 YFSETQ come from the germline V gene. Between the trimmed V and J ends, which lost 8 bases and 2 bases, there was a span of 13 bases. This chain's CDR3 is CASGLFGNTEAFF. DNA for the CDR3: TGCGCCAGTGGTTTATTCGGTAACACTGAAGCTTTCTTT.

This clone was seen a handful of times. The chain employs TRBV19 and TRBJ2-2; 8 bases agree with TRBD1. There are 16 residues in the CDR3. Germline assignment: CDR1 LNHDA and CDR2 SQIVND (reference sequence). Trimming removed 3 bases from V and 1 base from J; junction bases left unmatched: 4. CDR3 DNA: TGTGCCAGTAGTATGGCCGGGACAGGGAACACCGGGGAGCTGTTTTTT. Protein product: CASSMAGTGNTGELFF.

This chain connects TRBV5-4 to TRBJ2-7; TRBD1 agrees at 7 bases. Germline V gene sequence: CDR1 SGHNT, CDR2 YYREEE (reference sequence). There are 15 residues in the CDR3. After removal of 0 bases from V and 2 bases from J, the junction contained 5 bases not matched to a gene. In DNA form, the CDR3 reads TGTGCCAGCAGCTTGGGACAGGGACAAACCTACGAGCAGTACTTC. This encodes CASSLGQGQTYEQYF.

The rearrangement joins TRBV27 to TRBJ1-5, with 7 bases fitting TRBD1. V lost 4 bases and J lost 6; bases outside the gene matches: 9. CDR3 size: 15 residues. The germline gives CDR1 MNHEY, CDR2 SMNVEV (reference sequence). The CDR3: CASSYTGDRSQPQHF. As DNA, the CDR3 is TGTGCCAGCAGTTACACAGGGGATCGTAGTCAGCCCCAGCATTTT.

This chain uses TRBV13 with TRBJ1-1; possible D gene TRBD1, 5 bases. The CDR3 has 16 residues. Trimming removed 0 bases at V and 4 bases at J, with 15 bases between. Germline V lookup: CDR1 PRHDT, CDR2 FYEKMQ (reference sequence). CDR3 in DNA: TGTGCCAGCAGCTTAGGGGGGGGTTCGTCGGTCACTGAAGCTTTCTTT. Its translation is CASSLGGGSSVTEAFF.

CDR3 sequence: CASSVGAQNTEAFF. The CDR3 region has the DNA TGTGCCAGCAGCGTAGGGGCCCAGAACACTGAAGCTTTCTTT. This chain joins TRBV5-6 and TRBJ1-1; a possible D gene is TRBD1 (5 bases). This CDR3 has 14 amino acids. Per germline, CDR1 SGHDT and CDR2 YYEEEE. V lost 4 bases, J lost 1 base, and 11 bases lay in between.

There are a few counts of this clone. This chain joins TRBV5-4 and TRBJ2-7, with D tentatively TRBD1 (7 bases). V shed 4 bases and J shed 3 bases, with 23 bases lying between them. Germline loops: CDR1 SGHNT, CDR2 YYREEE (reference sequence). The CDR3 runs 17 residues. This chain's CDR3 is CASSPPQGGIGDYEQYF. Here the CDR3 DNA reads TGTGCCAGCAGCCCTCCCCAGGGGGGCATCGGGGACTACGAGCAGTACTTC.

This chain connects TRBV25-1 to TRBJ2-7; unclear D gene. The V gene lost 2 bases and the J gene lost 0 bases, with 5 bases spanning the gap. Germline V gives CDR1 MGHDK, CDR2 SYGVNS. The length of the CDR3 is 13 residues. CDR3 DNA: TGTGCCAGCAGTGAAACTGGCTCCTACGAGCAGTACTTC. This codes for CASSETGSYEQYF.

The V and J genes are TRBV5-1 and TRBJ2-6; 7 positions agree with TRBD1. The V segment lost 7 bases and the J segment 2 bases; nucleotides outside the gene matches: 9. Germline V gene lookup returns CDR1 SGHRS and CDR2 YFSETQ. The CDR3 spans 16 residues. The CDR3 sequence: CASGGTTGAGANVLTF. CDR3 DNA sequence: TGCGCCAGCGGAGGCACCACAGGGGCTGGGGCCAACGTCCTGACTTTC.

The chain joins TRBV27 to TRBJ1-4; TRBD1 agrees at 7 bases. The CDR3 length is 14 residues. V was clipped by 2 bases and J by 8 bases; unmatched bases: 5. Germline V gene data show CDR1 as MNHEY and CDR2 as SMNVEV (reference sequence). Here the CDR3 reads CASSLRQGGEKLFF. For the CDR3, the DNA is TGTGCCAGCAGTTTACGACAGGGTGGGGAAAAACTGTTTTTT.

CDR3 sequence (DNA): TGTGCCATCAGTGAGTCGACTGATGGCTACACCTTC. This gives the protein CAISESTDGYTF. The chain uses TRBV10-3 and TRBJ1-2; D gene unclear. V was trimmed by 0 bases and J by 6 bases, leaving 5 bases between them. Germline V gene sequence: CDR1 ENHRY, CDR2 SYGVKD. The CDR3 loop spans 12 amino acids.

In this sample, this clone turned up a few times. The chain uses TRBV14 and TRBJ2-5; D might be TRBD1 (7 bases). Germline CDR1 and CDR2: SGHDN and FVKESK. CDR3 length: 15 residues. V was pared by 4 bases and J by 5 bases, with 17 bases between. DNA of the CDR3: TGTGCCAGCAGCCTTTTCGAGGCAGGGGGGGAGACCCAGTACTTC. Amino acid sequence: CASSLFEAGGETQYF. The whole variable domain, filled in from reference TRBV14 and TRBJ2-5, reads EAGVTQFPSHSVIEKGQTVTLRCDPISGHDNLYWYRRVMGKEIKFLLHFVKESKQDESGMPNNRFLAERTGGTYSTLKVQPAELEDSGVYFCASSLFEAGGETQYFGPGTRLLVL.

The gene calls are TRBV28 and TRBJ1-5; 11 bases agree with TRBD1. The J segment lost 0 bases and the V segment lost 6 bases, leaving 13 bases of the junction unmatched. Per germline, CDR1 MDHEN and CDR2 SYDVKM. The CDR3 is made up of 19 amino acids. The CDR3 nucleotides are TGTGCCAGCAGCCTAGGACAGGGGGCGCGGTCGCATAGCAATCAGCCCCAGCATTTT. It is translated as CASSLGQGARSHSNQPQHF.

This chain connects TRBV18 to TRBJ2-7, with TRBD1 matching over 9 bases. The CDR3 covers 15 residues. CDR1 is KGHSH and CDR2 is LQKENI in the germline V gene. Unmatched junction bases numbered 6, after V lost 2 bases and J lost 4 bases. For the CDR3, the DNA is TGTGCCAGCTCACCAGGGACAGGGATGTATTACGAGCAGTACTTC. This sequence encodes CASSPGTGMYYEQYF.

The chain has TRBV15 and TRBJ2-5, with D possibly being TRBD1 (6 bases). Germline V CDR1 and CDR2: LNHNV, YYDKDF (reference sequence). CDR3 length: 14 residues. V lost 5 bases to trimming and J lost 2 bases, with 12 bases between them. The CDR3 here is CATSPRTVQETQYF. In nucleotides, the CDR3 is TGTGCCACCAGCCCTCGGACAGTACAAGAGACCCAGTACTTC.